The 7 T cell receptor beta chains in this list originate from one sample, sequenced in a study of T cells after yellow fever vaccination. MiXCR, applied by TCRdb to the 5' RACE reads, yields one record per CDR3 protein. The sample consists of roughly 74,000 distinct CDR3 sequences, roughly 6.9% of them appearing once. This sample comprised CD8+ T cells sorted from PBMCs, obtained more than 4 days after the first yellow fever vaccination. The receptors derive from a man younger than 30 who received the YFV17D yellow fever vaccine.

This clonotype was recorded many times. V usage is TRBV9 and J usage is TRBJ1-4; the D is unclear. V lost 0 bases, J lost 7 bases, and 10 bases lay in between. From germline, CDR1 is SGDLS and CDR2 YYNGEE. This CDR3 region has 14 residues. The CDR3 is CASSVDGEPEKLFF. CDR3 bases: TGTGCCAGCAGCGTAGACGGAGAGCCTGAAAAACTGTTTTTT.

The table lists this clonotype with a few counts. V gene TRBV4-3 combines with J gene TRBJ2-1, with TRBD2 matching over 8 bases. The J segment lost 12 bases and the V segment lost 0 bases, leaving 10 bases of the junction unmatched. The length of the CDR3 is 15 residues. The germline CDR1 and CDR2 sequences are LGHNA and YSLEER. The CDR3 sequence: CASSQDYGLATMQFF. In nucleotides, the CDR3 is TGCGCCAGCAGCCAAGATTATGGACTAGCTACTATGCAGTTCTTC.

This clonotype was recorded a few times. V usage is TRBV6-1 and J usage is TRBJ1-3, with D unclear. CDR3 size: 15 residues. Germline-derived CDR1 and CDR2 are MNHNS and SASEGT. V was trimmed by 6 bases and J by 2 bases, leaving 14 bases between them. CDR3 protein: CASSQMATAGNTIYF. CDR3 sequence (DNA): TGTGCCAGCAGCCAAATGGCAACGGCTGGAAACACCATATATTTT.

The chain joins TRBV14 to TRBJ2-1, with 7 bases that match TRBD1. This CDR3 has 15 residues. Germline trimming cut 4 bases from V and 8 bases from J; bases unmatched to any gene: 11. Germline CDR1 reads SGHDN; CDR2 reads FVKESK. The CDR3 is CASSLLRGGMDEQFF. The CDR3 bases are TGTGCCAGCAGCCTCCTGAGAGGGGGCATGGATGAGCAGTTCTTC.

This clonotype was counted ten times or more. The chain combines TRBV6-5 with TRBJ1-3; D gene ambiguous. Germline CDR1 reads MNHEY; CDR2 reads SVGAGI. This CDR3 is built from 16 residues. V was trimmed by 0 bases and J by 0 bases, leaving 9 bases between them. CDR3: CASSYSYGFSGNTIYF. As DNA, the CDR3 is TGTGCCAGCAGTTACTCGTATGGTTTCTCTGGAAACACCATATATTTT.

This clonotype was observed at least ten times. The chain's CDR3 is CASSLKWGRGYEQYV. The CDR3 coding sequence is TGTGCCAGCAGCTTAAAGTGGGGGCGGGGGTACGAGCAGTACGTC. This chain joins TRBV7-2 and TRBJ2-7; D is possibly TRBD2 (7 bases). Germline V lookup: CDR1 SGHTA, CDR2 FQGNSA. V was clipped by 2 bases and J by 4 bases, with 15 bases between them. The CDR3 runs to 15 residues.

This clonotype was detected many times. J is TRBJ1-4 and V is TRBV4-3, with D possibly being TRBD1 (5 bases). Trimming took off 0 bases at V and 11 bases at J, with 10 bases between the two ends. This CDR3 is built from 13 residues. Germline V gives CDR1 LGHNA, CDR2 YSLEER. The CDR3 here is CASSQDRGIKLFF. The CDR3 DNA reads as TGCGCCAGCAGCCAAGATCGGGGCATTAAACTGTTTTTT.